This is a list of T cell receptor beta chains from one sample in a study of blood T cell repertoires in COVID-19. This table comes from immunoSEQ multiplex PCR, and its TCRdb copy is limited to in-frame clones, with some not included. The table shows hundreds of thousands of clones, with roughly 87% occurring only once. Specimen: PBMCs or T cells enriched from blood (not recorded which). The receptors were gathered from a young woman who had recovered from COVID-19. The CDR3 runs from the conserved cysteine through the conserved F or W. The D gene is left open where the match is weak. Where a row states a size, it is once, few, many or the class of an expanded clone; other rows omit it.

J: TRBJ2-7; size: .; D: .; V: TRBV7-9; DNA: TGTGCCAGCAGCCCTAGTGGCCCCTACGAGCAGTACTTC; CDR3: CASSPSGPYEQYF
J: TRBJ2-7; size: .; D: .; V: TRBV5-6; DNA: TGTGCCAGCACCTCCCTAGCCGGCCGGGAGCAGTACTTC; CDR3: CASTSLAGREQYF
J: TRBJ2-2; size: .; D: .; V: TRBV11-3; DNA: TGTGCCAGCAGCCAACGCCGGGGAGTGAACACCGGGGAGCTGTTTTTT; CDR3: CASSQRRGVNTGELFF
J: TRBJ1-3; size: .; D: .; V: TRBV4-1; DNA: TGCGCCAGCAGCCAAGGTTATTCGAGCTCTGGAAACACCATATATTTT; CDR3: CASSQGYSSSGNTIYF
J: TRBJ2-5; size: .; D: .; V: TRBV28; DNA: TGTGCCAGCACCCCGGGGAGGTTACAAGAGACCCAGTACTTC; CDR3: CASTPGRLQETQYF
J: TRBJ2-7; size: .; D: TRBD2; V: TRBV7-2; DNA: TGTGCCAGCAGCTTAGCGGTAGCGGGCGAGCAGTACTTC; CDR3: CASSLAVAGEQYF
J: TRBJ1-1; size: .; D: .; V: TRBV25-1; DNA: TGTGCCAGCAGTGACCTCACTGGACAACCGAACACTGAAGCTTTCTTT; CDR3: CASSDLTGQPNTEAFF
J: TRBJ2-4; size: .; D: TRBD2; V: TRBV18; DNA: TGTGCCAGCTCACCACGTCGGCTAGCGGACGCGAAAAACATTCAGTACTTC; CDR3: CASSPRRLADAKNIQYF
J: TRBJ1-2; size: once; D: .; V: TRBV6-2/TRBV6-3; DNA: TGTGCCAGCAGTTTGATCGCAGGGTTGTATGGCTACACCTTC; CDR3: CASSLIAGLYGYTF
J: TRBJ1-2; size: .; D: .; V: TRBV19; DNA: TGTGCCAGTAGTATAGAATCGGCTAACTATGGCTACACCTTC; CDR3: CASSIESANYGYTF
J: TRBJ2-4; size: .; D: .; V: TRBV20-1; DNA: TGCAGTGCTAGTGAAGGGGATCGGGTGGGCAAAAACATTCAGTACTTC; CDR3: CSASEGDRVGKNIQYF
J: TRBJ1-5; size: .; D: .; V: TRBV19; DNA: TGTGCCAGTAGTAGACAGGTGGATCAGCCCCAGCATTTT; CDR3: CASSRQVDQPQHF
J: TRBJ2-7; size: .; D: .; V: TRBV19; DNA: TGTGCCAGTACCCCGAAGGGGGGGACTTACACCTACGAGCAGTACTTC; CDR3: CASTPKGGTYTYEQYF
J: TRBJ2-2; size: .; D: TRBD2; V: TRBV20-1; DNA: TGCAGTGCTAGTCCTAGCGGGGGAACCGGGGAGCTGTTTTTT; CDR3: CSASPSGGTGELFF
J: TRBJ1-6; size: .; D: .; V: TRBV21-1; DNA: TGTGCCAGCAGCAAATTACCCCCAGGGCAGGGGGTGGCCGTGGAAATTTCACCCCTCCACTTT; CDR3: CASSKLPPGQGVAVEISPLHF
J: TRBJ1-3; size: .; D: .; V: TRBV19; DNA: TGTGCCAGTAGCGTGCCGGGGTATGGAAACACCATATATTTT; CDR3: CASSVPGYGNTIYF
J: TRBJ2-7; size: .; D: TRBD2; V: TRBV27; DNA: TGTGCCACCACGCCCGACCTAGCGGGGGGGGCCTACGAGCAGTACTTC; CDR3: CATTPDLAGGAYEQYF
J: TRBJ1-6; size: .; D: TRBD1; V: TRBV7-2; DNA: TGTGCCAGCAGCCCTCATGACAGGGGTGACAATTCACCCCTCCACTTT; CDR3: CASSPHDRGDNSPLHF
J: TRBJ1-1; size: .; D: .; V: TRBV7-9; DNA: TGTGCCAGCAGCTTAGACGGGGGGGCGAACACTGAAGCTTTCTTT; CDR3: CASSLDGGANTEAFF
J: TRBJ1-4; size: .; D: .; V: TRBV6-4; DNA: TGTGAACGTACCTATAATGAAAAACTGTTTTTT; CDR3: CERTYNEKLFF
J: TRBJ2-3; size: .; D: .; V: TRBV5-1; DNA: TGCGCCAGCAGCTTAGCCGGGCCCTCGAGCGGGGATACGCAGTATTTT; CDR3: CASSLAGPSSGDTQYF
J: TRBJ1-1; size: .; D: .; V: TRBV30; DNA: TGTGCCTGGAGTGCGACCGGAGGCACTGAAGCTTTCTTT; CDR3: CAWSATGGTEAFF
J: TRBJ1-1; size: .; D: .; V: TRBV12-3/TRBV12-4; DNA: TGTGCCAGCAGTTTAGGTGTCGGTGAAGCTTTCTTT; CDR3: CASSLGVGEAFF
J: TRBJ2-7; size: .; D: TRBD2; V: TRBV7-2; DNA: TGTGCCAGCAGCGCCGCCGGCGGGGGTCCCTACGAGCAGTACTTC; CDR3: CASSAAGGGPYEQYF
J: TRBJ1-1; size: .; D: .; V: TRBV5-5; DNA: TGTGCCAGCAGCTTGGATCGACTCTTGACTGAAGCTTTCTTT; CDR3: CASSLDRLLTEAFF
J: TRBJ1-1; size: .; D: .; V: TRBV5-1; DNA: TGCGCCAGCAGTATCTCCGGGACACTACCCACTGAAGCTTTCTTT; CDR3: CASSISGTLPTEAFF
J: TRBJ2-1; size: .; D: TRBD2; V: TRBV27; DNA: TGTGCCAGCAGGCGACTAGCGGATTACAATGAGCAGTTCTTC; CDR3: CASRRLADYNEQFF
J: TRBJ2-7; size: .; D: .; V: TRBV20-1; DNA: TGCAGTGCTAGTGCTAAATACGAGCAGTACTTC; CDR3: CSASAKYEQYF
J: TRBJ2-1; size: .; D: TRBD2; V: TRBV9; DNA: TGTGCCAGCAGCGTAAGCGGGAGCTCCTACAATGAGCAGTTCTTC; CDR3: CASSVSGSSYNEQFF
J: TRBJ2-1; size: .; D: TRBD2; V: TRBV5-4; DNA: TGTGCCAGCAGCTTGGATGCTAGCGGGAAGAGCAATGAGCAGTTCTTC; CDR3: CASSLDASGKSNEQFF
J: TRBJ1-2; size: .; D: .; V: TRBV27; DNA: TGTGCCAGCAGCCTAAGACAGGCTACTTATGGCTACACCTTC; CDR3: CASSLRQATYGYTF
J: TRBJ1-2; size: .; D: .; V: TRBV28; DNA: TGTGCCAGCAGCTTATGGATGGGGGGGAGGGGCTACACCTTC; CDR3: CASSLWMGGRGYTF
J: TRBJ2-2; size: .; D: .; V: TRBV24-1; DNA: TGTGCCACCAGCCAGGGGGGATACACCGGGGAGCTGTTTTTT; CDR3: CATSQGGYTGELFF
J: TRBJ1-3; size: .; D: .; V: TRBV25-1; DNA: TGTGCCAGCCAGGGTTCTGGAAACACCATATATTTT; CDR3: CASQGSGNTIYF
J: TRBJ1-3; size: .; D: TRBD1; V: TRBV19; DNA: TGTGCCAGTAGTATCTGGACAGGGGGCCTCTCTGGAAACACCATATATTTT; CDR3: CASSIWTGGLSGNTIYF
J: TRBJ2-7; size: .; D: .; V: TRBV21-1; DNA: TGTGCCAGTCAGGGCTCCTACGAGCAGTACTTC; CDR3: CASQGSYEQYF
J: TRBJ2-5; size: .; D: .; V: TRBV25-1; DNA: TGTGCCAGCACCCCGGGAAGCGGTTACCAAGAGACCCAGTACTTC; CDR3: CASTPGSGYQETQYF
J: TRBJ1-2; size: .; D: .; V: TRBV6-2/TRBV6-3; DNA: TGTGCCAGCAGTGAGGGACAAAGGAGCTATGGCTACACCTTC; CDR3: CASSEGQRSYGYTF
J: TRBJ2-7; size: .; D: .; V: TRBV7-3; DNA: TGTGCCAGCAGCTTAAGTGGCGGGAAGGATCCGGGGGAGCAGTACTTC; CDR3: CASSLSGGKDPGEQYF
J: TRBJ2-7; size: .; D: TRBD2; V: TRBV5-4; DNA: TGTGCCAGCAGCTCGTTACTAGCGGGGGGGCCCCACGAGCAGTACTTC; CDR3: CASSSLLAGGPHEQYF
J: TRBJ2-5; size: .; D: TRBD2; V: TRBV7-3; DNA: TGTGCCAGCAGCTTGCGGGAGGGAGAGACCCAGTACTTC; CDR3: CASSLREGETQYF
J: TRBJ2-1; size: .; D: .; V: TRBV12-3/TRBV12-4; DNA: TGTGCCAGCAGTTTCCGGGTCAATGAGCAGTTCTTC; CDR3: CASSFRVNEQFF